One T cell receptor beta chain is described in this entry. These data belong to a study of blood T cell repertoires in COVID-19. About the study: In each case, the material was cDNA or gDNA derived from T cells, B-cell-depleted T cells, or PBMCs.

Libraries were prepared by immunoSEQ multiplex PCR; TCRdb keeps only in-frame clonotypes and omits some of them. Of 250,000 or so clones listed, about 85% are singletons. CDR1 is SGHRS, CDR2 YFSETQ, per germline. CDR3 length: 15 amino acids. With 4 bases removed from V and 8 bases from J, the gap between germline ends came to 19 bases. This chain uses TRBV5-1 with TRBJ2-1; possibly TRBD1 for D (5 bases). The clonotype was recovered from a man aged 25 to 45 who had recovered from COVID-19. Sequences were obtained from PBMCs or T cells enriched from blood (not recorded which). The CDR3 sequence: CASSRASQGWDEQFF. CDR3 sequence (DNA): TGCGCCAGCAGCAGAGCCAGTCAGGGATGGGATGAGCAGTTCTTC.